A single sample gave rise to the 13 T cell receptor beta chains below, sequenced in a study of identical twins' blood T cells. One entry per CDR3 protein results from TCRdb running MiXCR on the 5' RACE reads. The data hold fewer than 450,000 distinct CDR3 sequences, with 28% observed a single time. The specimen sequenced was PBMCs. The receptors here all came from a woman aged 18-49 years in good health.

This clonotype occurred once. The V and J genes are TRBV20-1 and TRBJ2-1, with D hard to call. CDR1 DFQATT and CDR2 SNEGSKA come from the germline V gene (reference sequence). This CDR3 comprises 13 residues. V was cut by 5 bases and J by 2 bases, with 10 bases left in between. Here the CDR3 reads CSADLRPYNEQFF. The CDR3, as DNA: TGCAGTGCTGACCTTCGACCCTACAATGAGCAGTTCTTC.

The table lists this clonotype with a few counts. The genes are TRBV20-1 and TRBJ2-2; TRBD2 might be the D (5 bases). Germline V lookup: CDR1 DFQATT, CDR2 SNEGSKA (reference sequence). The CDR3 runs to 13 residues. With 6 bases removed from V and 5 bases from J, the gap between germline ends came to 13 bases. The CDR3 sequence: CSALLTGTGELFF. CDR3 sequence (DNA): TGCAGTGCCCTTCTAACGGGGACCGGGGAGCTGTTTTTT.

This clonotype has only a few counts. V is TRBV5-1 and J is TRBJ1-1; TRBD1 aligns across 7 bases. The length of the CDR3 is 15 residues. Germline loops: CDR1 SGHRS, CDR2 YFSETQ. V lost 6 bases and J lost 0; bases outside the gene matches: 8. The CDR3 bases are TGCGCCAGCATGGTTCAGGGGGGTATGAACACTGAAGCTTTCTTT. Residues: CASMVQGGMNTEAFF.

V and J are TRBV27 and TRBJ1-1; no definite D call. The CDR3 length is 21 residues. The germline V gene encodes CDR1 MNHEY and CDR2 SMNVEV (reference sequence). Between the trimmed V and J ends, which lost 0 bases and 0 bases, there was a span of 26 bases. CDR3 in DNA: TGTGCCAGCAGTTTATCTTCCCCATCCCTCTTTAAACGGCCTATGAACACTGAAGCTTTCTTT. Translated: CASSLSSPSLFKRPMNTEAFF.

The gene calls are TRBV20-1 and TRBJ1-5; unclear D gene. Germline-derived CDR1 and CDR2 are DFQATT and SNEGSKA (reference sequence). This CDR3 region has 13 residues. V shed 3 bases and J shed 4 bases, with 10 bases lying between them. The CDR3 spells CSARALSNQPQHF. The CDR3 DNA is TGCAGTGCTAGGGCACTTTCTAATCAGCCCCAGCATTTT.

The V gene is TRBV7-9, the J gene TRBJ1-1; D unresolved. This CDR3 contains 15 residues. Trimming pared 4 bases from V and 0 bases from J, leaving 12 bases between. Per the germline V gene, CDR1 is SEHNR and CDR2 is FQNEAQ (reference sequence). The CDR3 sequence is CASSSRLHLNTEAFF. The DNA of the CDR3 is TGTGCCAGCAGCTCAAGACTGCATCTGAACACTGAAGCTTTCTTT.

This clonotype has a handful of counts. The gene calls are TRBV28 and TRBJ2-3; TRBD2 aligns across 10 bases. The CDR3 is made up of 14 amino acids. Germline lookup yields CDR1 MDHEN and CDR2 SYDVKM. With V trimmed by 5 bases and J by 4 bases, 3 bases remained unmatched. CDR3 loop: CASSPTSGPDTQYF. CDR3 bases: TGTGCCAGCAGTCCGACTAGCGGGCCAGATACGCAGTATTTT.

This CDR3 is CASSPQGNEQYF. The CDR3 DNA follows: TGTGCCAGCAGCCCTCAGGGAAACGAGCAGTACTTC. The chain couples TRBV14 to TRBJ2-7; D possibly corresponds to TRBD1 (5 bases). The CDR3 loop spans 12 amino acids. The V gene lost 4 bases and the J gene lost 5 bases, with 9 bases spanning the gap. Germline V gene sequence: CDR1 SGHDN, CDR2 FVKESK.

This chain uses TRBV7-3 with TRBJ1-3; D uncertain. The CDR3 spans 13 residues. Deletions cut 5 bases from V and 3 bases from J, with 8 bases between. The germline V gene has CDR1 SGHTA and CDR2 FQGTGA. CDR3 residues: CASSPGDGNTIYF. The CDR3 nucleotides are TGTGCCAGCAGCCCCGGGGATGGAAACACCATATATTTT.

The V call is TRBV20-1, the J call TRBJ1-4, with TRBD1 as a possible D gene (5 bases). This CDR3 contains 13 residues. The germline gives CDR1 DFQATT, CDR2 SNEGSKA (reference sequence). Trimming removed 3 bases at V and 9 bases at J, with 14 bases between. The CDR3 nucleotides are TGCAGTGCTAGGGGGCAGGGTCCCCAAAAACTGTTTTTT. This gives the protein CSARGQGPQKLFF.

J is TRBJ2-7 and V is TRBV5-1; D gene uncertain. Germline assignment: CDR1 SGHRS and CDR2 YFSETQ. The CDR3 is made up of 13 amino acids. V was shortened by 7 bases and J by 0 bases, with 11 bases between the two germline ends. CDR3 amino acids: CASRRDHSYEQYF. CDR3 nucleotide sequence: TGCGCCAGCCGAAGAGACCACTCCTACGAGCAGTACTTC.

This sequence joins TRBV2 and TRBJ2-1; 7 bases align to TRBD1. The CDR3 consists of 16 residues. The J segment lost 6 bases and the V segment lost 6 bases, leaving 14 bases of the junction unmatched. Germline CDR1 reads SNHLY; CDR2 reads FYNNEI. The CDR3 spells CASSDSDRAVFNEQFF. CDR3 nucleotides: TGTGCCAGCAGCGATTCCGACAGGGCCGTATTCAATGAGCAGTTCTTC.

The rearrangement uses TRBV27 and TRBJ1-1; TRBD1 might be the D (6 bases). The ends were cut back, 0 bases at V and 6 bases at J, with 14 bases in the middle. This CDR3 comprises 15 residues. Germline CDR1 and CDR2: MNHEY and SMNVEV (reference sequence). CDR3 sequence: CASSLSKGGRAEAFF. CDR3 nucleotide sequence: TGTGCCAGCAGTTTATCGAAAGGGGGTAGGGCTGAAGCTTTCTTT.